This T cell receptor (beta chain) was captured in a study of blood T cell repertoires in COVID-19. Study as a whole: Collection of acute and convalescent COVID-19 samples took place in the United States, Italy and Spain. Sample material is recorded as cDNA or gDNA derived from T cells, B-cell-depleted T cells, or PBMCs.

Participant reports of clinical history set cohort assignment. Per the original methods: By means of reference gene primer amplification, nucleated cell counts were estimated. Generated by immunoSEQ multiplex PCR, the TCRdb table keeps only in-frame clones and is missing some. V and J calls plus clone size are reproduced from that table; the DNA served to infer D and trimming. Among roughly 250,000 clones listed, roughly nine tenths were seen once. V lost 2 bases, J lost 6 bases, and 0 bases stayed unmatched. The CDR3 length is 14 residues. The germline gives CDR1 MNHEY, CDR2 SMNVEV (reference sequence).

The receptor's source is a human donor in a cohort exposed to, infected with or recovered from COVID-19 (not recorded which). The donor label of this sample is uncertain. The material sequenced was PBMCs or T cells enriched from blood (not recorded which). The rearrangement joins TRBV27 to TRBJ2-1; the match to TRBD2 covers 11 bases. The DNA for the CDR3 is TGTGCCAGCAGTTTACTAGCGGGGGGCAATGAGCAGTTCTTC. Its translation: CASSLLAGGNEQFF.